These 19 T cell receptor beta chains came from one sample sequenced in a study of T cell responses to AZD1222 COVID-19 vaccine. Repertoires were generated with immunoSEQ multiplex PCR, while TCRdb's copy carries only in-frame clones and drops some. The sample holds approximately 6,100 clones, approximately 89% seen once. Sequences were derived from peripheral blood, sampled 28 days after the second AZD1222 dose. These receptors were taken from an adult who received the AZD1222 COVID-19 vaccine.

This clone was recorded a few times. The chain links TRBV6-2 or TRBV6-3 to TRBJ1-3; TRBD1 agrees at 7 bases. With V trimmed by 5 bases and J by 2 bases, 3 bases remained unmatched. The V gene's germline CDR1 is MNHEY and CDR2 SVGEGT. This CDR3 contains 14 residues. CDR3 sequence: CASSATGPGNTIYF. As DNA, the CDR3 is TGTGCCAGCAGTGCGACAGGGCCTGGAAACACCATATATTTT.

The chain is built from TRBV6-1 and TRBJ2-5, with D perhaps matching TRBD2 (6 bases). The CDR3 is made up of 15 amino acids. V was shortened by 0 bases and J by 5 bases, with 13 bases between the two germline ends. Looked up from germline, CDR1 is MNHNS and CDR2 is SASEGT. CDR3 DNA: TGTGCCAGCAGTGAAGCGCTAGCGACAGTGGAGACCCAGTACTTC. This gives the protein CASSEALATVETQYF.

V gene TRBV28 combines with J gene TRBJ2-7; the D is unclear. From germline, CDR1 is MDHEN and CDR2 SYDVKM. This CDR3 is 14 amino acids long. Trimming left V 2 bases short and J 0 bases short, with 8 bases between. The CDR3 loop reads CASSLQDGSYEQYF. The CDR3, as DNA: TGTGCCAGCAGTTTACAAGACGGCTCCTACGAGCAGTACTTC. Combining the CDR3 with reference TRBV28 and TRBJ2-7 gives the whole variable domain DVKVTQSSRYLVKRTGEKVFLECVQDMDHENMFWYRQDPGLGLRLIYFSYDVKMKEKGDIPEGYSVSREKKERFSLILESASTNQTSMYLCASSLQDGSYEQYFGPGTRLTVT.

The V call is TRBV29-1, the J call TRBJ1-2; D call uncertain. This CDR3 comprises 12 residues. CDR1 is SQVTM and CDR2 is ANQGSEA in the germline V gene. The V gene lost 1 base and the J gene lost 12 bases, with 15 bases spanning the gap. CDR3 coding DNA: TGCAGCGTTGAAGCAAGCCGTGGGAGTCACACCTTC. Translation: CSVEASRGSHTF.

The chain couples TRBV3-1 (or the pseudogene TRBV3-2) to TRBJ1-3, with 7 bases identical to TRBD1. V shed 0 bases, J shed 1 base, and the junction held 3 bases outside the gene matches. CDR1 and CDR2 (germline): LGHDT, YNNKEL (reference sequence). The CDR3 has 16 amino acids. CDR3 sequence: CASSQEGQRSGNTIYF. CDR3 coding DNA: TGTGCCAGCAGCCAAGAGGGACAGCGATCTGGAAACACCATATATTTT.

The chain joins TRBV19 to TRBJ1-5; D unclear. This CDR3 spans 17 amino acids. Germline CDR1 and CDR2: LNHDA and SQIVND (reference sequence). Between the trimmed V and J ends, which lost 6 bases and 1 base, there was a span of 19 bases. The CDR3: CASSREGSGLSNQPQHF. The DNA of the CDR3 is TGTGCCAGTAGCAGAGAAGGGTCGGGGTTAAGCAATCAGCCCCAGCATTTT.

The CDR3, as DNA: TGTGCCAGCAGTTTATTCCTTGGCAGGGACCTGGCAACTAATGAAAAACTGTTTTTT. This gives the protein CASSLFLGRDLATNEKLFF. The chain joins TRBV28 to TRBJ1-4; tentatively, D is TRBD1 (5 bases). Germline CDR1 is MDHEN and CDR2 is SYDVKM. The CDR3 consists of 19 residues. The germline V and J ends were trimmed by 1 base and 0 bases, with 18 bases remaining between them.

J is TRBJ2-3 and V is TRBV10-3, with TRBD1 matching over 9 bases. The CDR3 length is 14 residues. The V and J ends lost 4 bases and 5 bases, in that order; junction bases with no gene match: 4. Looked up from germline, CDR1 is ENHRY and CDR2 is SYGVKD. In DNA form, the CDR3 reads TGTGCCATCAGTGGGGACAGGGTGAGAGATACGCAGTATTTT. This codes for CAISGDRVRDTQYF.

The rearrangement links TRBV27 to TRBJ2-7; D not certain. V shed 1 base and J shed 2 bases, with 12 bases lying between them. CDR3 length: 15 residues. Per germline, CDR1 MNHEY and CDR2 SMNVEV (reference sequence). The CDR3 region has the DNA TGTGCCAGCAGTTTATATTCTGTGGGGACCTACGAGCAGTACTTC. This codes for CASSLYSVGTYEQYF.

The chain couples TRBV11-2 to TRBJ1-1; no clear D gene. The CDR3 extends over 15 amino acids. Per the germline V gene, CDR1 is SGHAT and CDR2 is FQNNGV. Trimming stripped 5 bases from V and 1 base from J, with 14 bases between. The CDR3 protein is CASSPRSSQNTEAFF. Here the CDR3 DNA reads TGTGCCAGCAGCCCACGTTCGTCCCAGAACACTGAAGCTTTCTTT.

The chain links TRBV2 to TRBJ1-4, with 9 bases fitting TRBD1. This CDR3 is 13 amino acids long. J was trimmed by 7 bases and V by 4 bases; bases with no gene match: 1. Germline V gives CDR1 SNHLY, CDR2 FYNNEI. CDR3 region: CASSGQGVEKLFF. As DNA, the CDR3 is TGTGCCAGCAGTGGACAGGGGGTTGAAAAACTGTTTTTT.

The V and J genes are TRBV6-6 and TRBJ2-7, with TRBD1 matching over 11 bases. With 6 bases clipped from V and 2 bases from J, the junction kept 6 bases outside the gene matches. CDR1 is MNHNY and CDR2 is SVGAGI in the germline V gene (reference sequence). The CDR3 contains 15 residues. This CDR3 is CASRPGTGGTYEQYV. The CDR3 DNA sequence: TGTGCCAGCAGACCCGGGACAGGGGGAACCTACGAGCAGTACGTC.

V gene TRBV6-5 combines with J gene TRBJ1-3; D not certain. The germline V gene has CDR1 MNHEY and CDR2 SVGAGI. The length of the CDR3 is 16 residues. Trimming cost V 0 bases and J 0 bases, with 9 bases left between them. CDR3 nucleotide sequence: TGTGCCAGCAGTTACTCGGCAGTTAGCTCTGGAAACACCATATATTTT. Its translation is CASSYSAVSSGNTIYF.

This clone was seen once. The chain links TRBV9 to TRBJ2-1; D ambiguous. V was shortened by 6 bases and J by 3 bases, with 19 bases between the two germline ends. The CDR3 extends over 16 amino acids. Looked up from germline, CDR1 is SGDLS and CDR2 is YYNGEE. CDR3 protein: CASTLTSSLSYNEQFF. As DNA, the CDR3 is TGTGCCAGCACCTTAACCTCCTCACTGAGCTACAATGAGCAGTTCTTC.

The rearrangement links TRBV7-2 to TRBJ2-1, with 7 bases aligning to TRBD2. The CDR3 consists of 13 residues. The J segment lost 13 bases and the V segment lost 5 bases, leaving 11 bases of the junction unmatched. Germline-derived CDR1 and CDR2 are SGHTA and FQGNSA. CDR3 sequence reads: CASSPHVGGSQFF. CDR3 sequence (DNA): TGTGCCAGCAGCCCACACGTCGGCGGGAGCCAGTTCTTC.

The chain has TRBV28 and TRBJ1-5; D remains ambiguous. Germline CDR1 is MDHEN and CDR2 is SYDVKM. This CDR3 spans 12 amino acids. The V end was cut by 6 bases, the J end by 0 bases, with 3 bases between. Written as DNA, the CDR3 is TGTGCCAGCAGCTTTAGCAATCAGCCCCAGCATTTT. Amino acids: CASSFSNQPQHF. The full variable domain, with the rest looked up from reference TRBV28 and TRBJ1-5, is DVKVTQSSRYLVKRTGEKVFLECVQDMDHENMFWYRQDPGLGLRLIYFSYDVKMKEKGDIPEGYSVSREKKERFSLILESASTNQTSMYLCASSFSNQPQHFGDGTRLSIL.

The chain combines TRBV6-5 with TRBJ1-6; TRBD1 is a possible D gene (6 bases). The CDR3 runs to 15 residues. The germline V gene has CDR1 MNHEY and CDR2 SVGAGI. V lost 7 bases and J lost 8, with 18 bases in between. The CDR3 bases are TGTGCCAGCAACCTACAGGGCTCCTTGGATTCACCCCTCCACTTT. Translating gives CASNLQGSLDSPLHF.

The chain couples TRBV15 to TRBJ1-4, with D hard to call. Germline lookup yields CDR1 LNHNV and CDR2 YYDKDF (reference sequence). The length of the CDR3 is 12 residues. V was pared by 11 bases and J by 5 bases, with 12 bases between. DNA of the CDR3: TGTGCCCCGGAGCGGATGAATGAAAAACTGTTTTTT. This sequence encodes CAPERMNEKLFF.

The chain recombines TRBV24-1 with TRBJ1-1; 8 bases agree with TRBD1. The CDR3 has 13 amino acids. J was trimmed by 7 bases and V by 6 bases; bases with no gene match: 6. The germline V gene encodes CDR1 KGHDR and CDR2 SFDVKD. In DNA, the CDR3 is TGTGCCACCAGTACGGACAGGGACGGTGAAGCTTTCTTT. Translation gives CATSTDRDGEAFF.